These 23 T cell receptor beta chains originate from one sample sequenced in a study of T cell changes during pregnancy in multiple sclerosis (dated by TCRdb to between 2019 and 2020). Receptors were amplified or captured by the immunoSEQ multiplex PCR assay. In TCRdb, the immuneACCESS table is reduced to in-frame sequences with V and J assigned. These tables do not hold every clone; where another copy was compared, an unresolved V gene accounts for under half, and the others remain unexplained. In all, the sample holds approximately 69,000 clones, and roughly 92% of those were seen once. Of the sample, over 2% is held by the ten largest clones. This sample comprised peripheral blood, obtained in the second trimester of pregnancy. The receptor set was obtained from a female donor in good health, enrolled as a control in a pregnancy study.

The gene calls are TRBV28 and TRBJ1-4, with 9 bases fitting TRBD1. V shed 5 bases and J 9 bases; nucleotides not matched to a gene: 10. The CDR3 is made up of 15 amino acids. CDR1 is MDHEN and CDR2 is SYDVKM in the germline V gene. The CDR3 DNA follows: TGTGCCAGCAGTCCGGCGCGACAGGGGGGTAAAAAACTGTTTTTT. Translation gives CASSPARQGGKKLFF.

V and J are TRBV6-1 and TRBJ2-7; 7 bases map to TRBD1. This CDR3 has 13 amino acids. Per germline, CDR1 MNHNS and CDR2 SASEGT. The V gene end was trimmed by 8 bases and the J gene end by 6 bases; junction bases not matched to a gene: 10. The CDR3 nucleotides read TGTGCCAGCCGAGGGGGCGGAGGTAGCGAGCAGTACTTC. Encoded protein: CASRGGGGSEQYF.

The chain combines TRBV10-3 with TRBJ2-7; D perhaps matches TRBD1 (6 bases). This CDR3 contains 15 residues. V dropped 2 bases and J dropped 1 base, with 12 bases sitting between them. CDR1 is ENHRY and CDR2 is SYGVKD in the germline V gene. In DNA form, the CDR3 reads TGTGCCATCAGTGAGCCTAACAGGGCGTCCTACGAGCAGTACTTC. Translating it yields CAISEPNRASYEQYF.

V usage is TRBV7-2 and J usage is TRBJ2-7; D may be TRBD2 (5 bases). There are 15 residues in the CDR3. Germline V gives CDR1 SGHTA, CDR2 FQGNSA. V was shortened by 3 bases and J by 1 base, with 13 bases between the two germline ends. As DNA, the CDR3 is TGTGCCAGCAGCTTTGGACTCTTCGCTTCCTACGAGCAGTACTTC. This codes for CASSFGLFASYEQYF.

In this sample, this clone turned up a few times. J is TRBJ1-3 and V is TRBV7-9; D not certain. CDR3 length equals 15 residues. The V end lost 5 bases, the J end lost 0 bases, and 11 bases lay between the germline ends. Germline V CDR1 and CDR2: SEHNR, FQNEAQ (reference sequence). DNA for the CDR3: TGTGCCAGCAGCCCACCGGGATCCTCTGGAAACACCATATATTTT. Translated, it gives CASSPPGSSGNTIYF.

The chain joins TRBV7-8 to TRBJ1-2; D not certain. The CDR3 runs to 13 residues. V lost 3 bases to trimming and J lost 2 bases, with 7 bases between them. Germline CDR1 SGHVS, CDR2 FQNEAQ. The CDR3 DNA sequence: TGTGCCAGCAGCTTCGGACTGAACTATGGCTACACCTTC. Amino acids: CASSFGLNYGYTF. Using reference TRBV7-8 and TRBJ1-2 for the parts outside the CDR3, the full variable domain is GAGVSQSPRYKVAKRGQDVALRCDPISGHVSLFWYQQALGQGPEFLTYFQNEAQLDKSGLPSDRFFAERPEGSVSTLKIQRTQQEDSAVYLCASSFGLNYGYTFGSGTRLTVV.

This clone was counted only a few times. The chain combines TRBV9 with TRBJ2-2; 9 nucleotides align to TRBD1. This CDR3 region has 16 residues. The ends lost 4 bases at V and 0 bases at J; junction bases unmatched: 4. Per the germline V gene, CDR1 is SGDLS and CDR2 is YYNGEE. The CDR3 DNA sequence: TGTGCCAGCAGCATGGGGACAGGGCCGAACACCGGGGAGCTGTTTTTT. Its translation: CASSMGTGPNTGELFF.

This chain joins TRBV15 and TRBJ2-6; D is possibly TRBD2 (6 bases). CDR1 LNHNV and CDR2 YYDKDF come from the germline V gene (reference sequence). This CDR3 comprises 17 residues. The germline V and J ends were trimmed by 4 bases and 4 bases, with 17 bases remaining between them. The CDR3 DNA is TGTGCCACCAGCACCGGAGGAGGGACTCGGGGGGCCAACGTCCTGACTTTC. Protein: CATSTGGGTRGANVLTF.

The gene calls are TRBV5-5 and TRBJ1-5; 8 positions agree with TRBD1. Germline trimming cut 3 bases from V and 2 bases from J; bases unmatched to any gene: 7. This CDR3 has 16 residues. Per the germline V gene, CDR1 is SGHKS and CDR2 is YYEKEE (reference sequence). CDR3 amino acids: CASSSATGAGNQPQHF. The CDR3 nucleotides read TGTGCCAGCAGCTCCGCGACAGGGGCGGGCAATCAGCCCCAGCATTTT.

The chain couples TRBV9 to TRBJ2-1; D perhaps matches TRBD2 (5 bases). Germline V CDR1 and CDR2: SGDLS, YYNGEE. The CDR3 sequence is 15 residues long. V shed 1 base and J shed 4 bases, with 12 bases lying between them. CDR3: CASSVPSGTYNEQFF. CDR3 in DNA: TGTGCCAGCAGCGTACCCAGCGGTACTTACAATGAGCAGTTCTTC.

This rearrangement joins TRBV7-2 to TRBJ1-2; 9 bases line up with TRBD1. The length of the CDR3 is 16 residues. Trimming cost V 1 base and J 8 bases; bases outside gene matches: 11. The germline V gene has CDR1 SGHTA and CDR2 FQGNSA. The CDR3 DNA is TGTGCCAGCAGCTTAGTAAGCCTAGGGACAGGGCAGGGCTACACCTTC. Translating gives CASSLVSLGTGQGYTF.

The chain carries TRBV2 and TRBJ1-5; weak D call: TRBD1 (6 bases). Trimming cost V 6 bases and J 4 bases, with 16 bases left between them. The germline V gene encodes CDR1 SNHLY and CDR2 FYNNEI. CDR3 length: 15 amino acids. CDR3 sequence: CASRDQGLGNQPQHF. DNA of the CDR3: TGTGCCAGCAGAGATCAGGGGTTAGGGAATCAGCCCCAGCATTTT.

The CDR3 bases are TGTGCCAGCAGCCAATCGGCACAATCTAACTATGGCTACACCTTC. Protein product: CASSQSAQSNYGYTF. The chain links TRBV16 to TRBJ1-2; D is uncertain. V shed 0 bases and J shed 0 bases, with 8 bases lying between them. The germline V gene has CDR1 KGHSY and CDR2 FQNENV. CDR3 length equals 15 residues.

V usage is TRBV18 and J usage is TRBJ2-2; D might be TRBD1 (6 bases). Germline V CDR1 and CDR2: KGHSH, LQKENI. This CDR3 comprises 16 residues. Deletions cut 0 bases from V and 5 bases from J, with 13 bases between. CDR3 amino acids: CASSPPWDTLTGELFF. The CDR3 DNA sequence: TGTGCCAGCTCACCACCGTGGGACACCCTTACCGGGGAGCTGTTTTTT.

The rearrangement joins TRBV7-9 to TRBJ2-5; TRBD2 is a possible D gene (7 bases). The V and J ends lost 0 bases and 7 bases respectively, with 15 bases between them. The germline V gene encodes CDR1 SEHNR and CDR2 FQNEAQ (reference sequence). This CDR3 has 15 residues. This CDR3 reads CASSLAGGPPGTQYF. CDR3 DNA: TGTGCCAGCAGCTTAGCGGGGGGGCCGCCTGGGACCCAGTACTTC.

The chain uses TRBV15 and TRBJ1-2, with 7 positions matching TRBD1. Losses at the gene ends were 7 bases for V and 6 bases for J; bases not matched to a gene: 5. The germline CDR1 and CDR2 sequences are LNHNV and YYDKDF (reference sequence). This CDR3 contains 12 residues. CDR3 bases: TGTGCCACCACAGGGACAGCAGATGGCTACACCTTC. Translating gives CATTGTADGYTF.

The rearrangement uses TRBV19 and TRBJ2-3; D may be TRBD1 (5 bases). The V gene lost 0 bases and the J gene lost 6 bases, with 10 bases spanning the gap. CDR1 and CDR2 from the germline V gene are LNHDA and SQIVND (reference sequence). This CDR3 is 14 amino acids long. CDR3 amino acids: CASSIEGVLDTQYF. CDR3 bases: TGTGCCAGTAGTATAGAAGGGGTCCTGGATACGCAGTATTTT.

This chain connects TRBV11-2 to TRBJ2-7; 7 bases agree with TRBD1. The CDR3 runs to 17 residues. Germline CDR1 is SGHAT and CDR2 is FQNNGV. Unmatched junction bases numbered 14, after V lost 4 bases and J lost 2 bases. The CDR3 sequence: CASSSALPGQRTYEQYF. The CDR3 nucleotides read TGTGCCAGCAGCTCGGCCCTGCCGGGACAGCGGACCTACGAGCAGTACTTC.

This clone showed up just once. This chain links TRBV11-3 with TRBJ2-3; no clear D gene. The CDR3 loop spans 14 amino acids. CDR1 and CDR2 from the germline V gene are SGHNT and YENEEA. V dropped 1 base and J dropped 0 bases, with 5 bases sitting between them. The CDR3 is CASSLGQSTDTQYF. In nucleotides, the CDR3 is TGTGCCAGCAGCTTAGGTCAGAGCACAGATACGCAGTATTTT.

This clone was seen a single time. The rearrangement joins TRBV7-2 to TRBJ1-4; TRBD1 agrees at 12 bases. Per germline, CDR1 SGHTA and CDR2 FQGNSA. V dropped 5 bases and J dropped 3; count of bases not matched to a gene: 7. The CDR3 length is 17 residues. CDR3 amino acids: CASSTGTGGRSNEKLFF. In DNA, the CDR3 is TGTGCCAGCAGCACTGGGACAGGGGGCAGGTCTAATGAAAAACTGTTTTTT.

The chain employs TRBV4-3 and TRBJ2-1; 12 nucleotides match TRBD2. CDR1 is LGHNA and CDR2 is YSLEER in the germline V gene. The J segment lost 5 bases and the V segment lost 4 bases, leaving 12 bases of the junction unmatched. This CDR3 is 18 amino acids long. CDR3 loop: CASSLRGTTSGGHNEQFF. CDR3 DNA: TGCGCCAGCAGCCTTAGGGGCACAACTAGCGGGGGGCACAATGAGCAGTTCTTC.

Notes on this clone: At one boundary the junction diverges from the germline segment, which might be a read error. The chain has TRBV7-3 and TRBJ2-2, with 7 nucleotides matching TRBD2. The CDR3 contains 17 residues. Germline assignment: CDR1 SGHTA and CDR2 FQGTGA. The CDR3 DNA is TGTGCCAGCAGCCCCGTGGGGCGGGGAGGGAACGCCGGGGAGCTGTTTTTT. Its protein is CASSPVGRGGNAGELFF. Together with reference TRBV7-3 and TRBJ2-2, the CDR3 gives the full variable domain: GAGVSQTPSNKVTEKGKYVELRCDPISGHTALYWYRQSLGQGPEFLIYFQGTGAADDSGLPNDRFFAVRPEGSVSTLKIQRTERGDSAVYLCASSPVGRGGNAGELFFGEGSRLTVL.

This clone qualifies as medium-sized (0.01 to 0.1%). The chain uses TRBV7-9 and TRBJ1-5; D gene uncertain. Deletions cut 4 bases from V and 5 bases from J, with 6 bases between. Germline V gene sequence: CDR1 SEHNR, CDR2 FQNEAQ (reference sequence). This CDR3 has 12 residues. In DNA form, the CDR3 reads TGTGCCAGCAGCTATTGGCATCAGCCCCAGCATTTT. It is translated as CASSYWHQPQHF.